Listed below are T cell receptor beta chains from one sample, sequenced in a study of CD8+CD57+ T cells in acquired aplastic anemia. MiXCR was run by TCRdb on the reads, yielding one entry per CDR3 protein. This table has some 220,000 distinct CDR3 sequences, roughly 35% appearing once. Sequencing was performed on sorted CD4+, CD8+, or CD8+CD57+ T cells (not recorded which) from PBMCs. Every receptor here comes from a human donor in good health, serving as a control. The conserved cysteine and the conserved F or W are not part of the CDR3 here. The order of the fields is V gene, J gene, CDR3 protein.

>TRBV10-3|TRBJ1-1
AIRGTGRGTEAF
>TRBV20-1|TRBJ2-7
SARDPLAGGYEQY
>TRBV9|TRBJ2-1
ASSGRVVSNEQF
>TRBV24-1|TRBJ2-4
ATIDLAKNIQY
>TRBV18|TRBJ1-2
ASSNGQNYGYT
>TRBV19|TRBJ2-5
ASSATGIGETQY
>TRBV12-3/TRBV12-4|TRBJ2-1
ASSQGSEQF
>TRBV10-3|TRBJ1-5
AISVSGREDEH
>TRBV29-1|TRBJ1-6
SVGEGNSPLH
>TRBV29-1|TRBJ2-5
SVEMGRRETQY
>TRBV5-1|TRBJ1-2
ASSLTSTNYGYT
>TRBV29-1|TRBJ2-7
SVGQAPSGEQY
>TRBV20-1|TRBJ1-1
SAPMTVNTEAF
>TRBV7-9|TRBJ1-1
ASSPLRDGEAF
>TRBV6-1|TRBJ2-7
ASSEETGQRYEQY
>TRBV2|TRBJ1-1
ASRGQESEAF
>TRBV10-3|TRBJ1-3
ASNLIDRFSGNTIY
>TRBV9|TRBJ2-3
ASSGVGYTQR
>TRBV7-9|TRBJ2-7
ASSLPGIYEQY
>TRBV11-1|TRBJ2-7
ASSSTDREFTYEQY
>TRBV30|TRBJ1-3
AWSPDRTTPSVNTIY
>TRBV5-4|TRBJ2-5
TSSFSGSQETQY
>TRBV6-1|TRBJ2-3
ASSSTGSGATTDTQY
>TRBV7-3|TRBJ2-5
ASSSSGTWGETQY
>TRBV6-1|TRBJ2-1
ASSRSGDLPYNEQF
>TRBV18|TRBJ2-7
ASSPPGRGAGSYEQY
>TRBV5-5|TRBJ1-3
ASSLLVTGMVDTIY
>TRBV6-6|TRBJ2-7
ASSYPTGARSYEQY
>TRBV6-5|TRBJ2-5
ASSYPESSGTQY
>TRBV5-1|TRBJ1-2
ASFGDTKRDGYT
>TRBV10-3|TRBJ2-3
AITGLAGEDTQY
>TRBV19|TRBJ1-6
ASSTGDGGSPLH
>TRBV24-1|TRBJ2-5
ATSDGDSPRETQY
>TRBV12-3/TRBV12-4|TRBJ1-2
ASRPTGQGAGGYT
>TRBV11-2|TRBJ2-1
ASSSLGGTSSYNEQF
>TRBV6-2/TRBV6-3|TRBJ2-5
ASSYDGSLAQY
>TRBV29-1|TRBJ2-3
SLAGDSTDTQY
>TRBV3-1|TRBJ2-7
ASSHNRNTYEQY
>TRBV7-8|TRBJ2-1
ASSSQGGSEQF
>TRBV12-3/TRBV12-4|TRBJ1-2
ASNKSWGQGVNGYT
>TRBV4-1|TRBJ2-5
ASSQDEGTQY
>TRBV6-1|TRBJ1-1
ASSGETGGEAF
>TRBV20-1|TRBJ2-3
SATNPAGPPDTQY
>TRBV2|TRBJ1-4
AGRTDSNEKLF
>TRBV29-1|TRBJ1-2
SVEPQGTGIANYGYT
>TRBV7-2|TRBJ1-5
ASSLYINQPQH
>TRBV19|TRBJ2-6
ASSVGQVLLSGANVLT
>TRBV12-5|TRBJ2-1
ASGLDKLEDSYNEQF
>TRBV20-1|TRBJ1-2
SARDGASTYGYT
>TRBV11-1|TRBJ2-1
ASSLTSACYNEQF